The 24 T cell receptor beta chains presented below share a single source sample, sequenced in a study of blood T cell repertoires in COVID-19. The table came from immunoSEQ multiplex PCR; TCRdb's copy has only in-frame clones and leaves some out. The sample consists of over 50,000 clones, more than 85% of them appearing once. Sequencing used peripheral blood. All receptors come from a man in his fifties with active COVID-19.

This clone was observed once. The rearrangement joins TRBV5-4 to TRBJ1-2; 7 nucleotides agree with TRBD1. The germline V gene has CDR1 SGHNT and CDR2 YYREEE (reference sequence). This CDR3 is built from 14 residues. The V segment lost 0 bases and the J segment 6 bases; nucleotides outside the gene matches: 5. DNA of the CDR3: TGTGCCAGCAGCTTGGGACAGGGTCTTGATGGCTACACCTTC. It specifies CASSLGQGLDGYTF.

The rearrangement links TRBV7-2 to TRBJ2-2, with D maybe TRBD2 (5 bases). Germline CDR1 SGHTA, CDR2 FQGNSA. V lost 3 bases and J lost 5, with 10 bases in between. The CDR3 covers 14 residues. CDR3 bases: TGTGCCAGCAGCTTTCGGGAAAGGACCGGGGAGCTGTTTTTT. This translates into CASSFRERTGELFF.

This sequence joins TRBV3-1 (or the pseudogene TRBV3-2) and TRBJ2-1; D is perhaps TRBD1 (6 bases). The germline V and J ends were trimmed by 0 bases and 4 bases, with 10 bases remaining between them. The CDR3 has 15 amino acids. Germline V lookup: CDR1 LGHDT, CDR2 YNNKEL (reference sequence). CDR3 sequence: CASSQDRTVYNEQFF. The CDR3 coding sequence is TGTGCCAGCAGCCAAGATCGGACAGTTTACAATGAGCAGTTCTTC.

This clone was seen just once. The rearrangement joins TRBV4-3 to TRBJ1-5; D is perhaps TRBD1 (5 bases). The CDR3 sequence is 15 residues long. Germline V CDR1 and CDR2: LGHNA, YSLEER. V was clipped by 1 base and J by 9 bases, with 16 bases between them. CDR3 protein: CASSQARTPTGPQHF. In DNA, the CDR3 is TGCGCCAGCAGCCAAGCTAGGACACCCACTGGGCCCCAGCATTTT.

This chain uses TRBV3-1 (or the pseudogene TRBV3-2) with TRBJ2-1, with 7 nucleotides matching TRBD2. There are 13 residues in the CDR3. V shed 1 base and J 6 bases; nucleotides not matched to a gene: 0. Germline-derived CDR1 and CDR2 are LGHDT and YNNKEL (reference sequence). The CDR3 DNA follows: TGTGCCAGCAGCCAAGCGGGGGGCAATGAGCAGTTCTTC. Protein: CASSQAGGNEQFF.

This rearrangement joins TRBV6-4 to TRBJ2-1, with TRBD2 identical over 7 bases. Germline V gene lookup returns CDR1 MRHNA and CDR2 SNTAGT. The CDR3 extends over 16 amino acids. V dropped 3 bases and J dropped 2; count of bases not matched to a gene: 7. The CDR3 region is CASSEGRALTYNEQFF. CDR3 coding DNA: TGTGCCAGCAGTGAAGGGAGGGCTCTAACCTACAATGAGCAGTTCTTC.

The rearrangement uses TRBV18 and TRBJ2-3; possible D gene TRBD2, 5 bases. Looked up from germline, CDR1 is KGHSH and CDR2 is LQKENI. Trimming removed 3 bases at V and 0 bases at J, with 10 bases between. This CDR3 region has 15 residues. The CDR3 protein is CASSPSGSSTDTQYF. The DNA of the CDR3 is TGTGCCAGCTCACCGAGCGGATCTAGCACAGATACGCAGTATTTT. The variable domain in full, completed from reference TRBV18 and TRBJ2-3, reads NAGVMQNPRHLVRRRGQEARLRCSPMKGHSHVYWYRQLPEEGLKFMVYLQKENIIDESGMPKERFSAEFPKEGPSILRIQQVVRGDSAAYFCASSPSGSSTDTQYFGPGTRLTVL.

The CDR3 region has the DNA TGTGCCAGAAGACAGGGGTTTGCCTATAATTCACCCCTCCACTTT. Protein product: CARRQGFAYNSPLHF. The chain has TRBV28 and TRBJ1-6, with 8 bases identical to TRBD1. CDR1 is MDHEN and CDR2 is SYDVKM in the germline V gene. V was clipped by 9 bases and J by 2 bases; unmatched bases: 6. The CDR3 covers 15 residues.

The chain carries TRBV7-2 and TRBJ2-1; TRBD2 matches 11 bases. Germline-derived CDR1 and CDR2 are SGHTA and FQGNSA. CDR3 length: 16 amino acids. After removal of 3 bases from V and 5 bases from J, the junction contained 6 bases not matched to a gene. CDR3 protein: CASSFSPGLADNEQFF. The DNA of the CDR3 is TGTGCCAGCAGCTTCAGTCCGGGACTAGCGGACAATGAGCAGTTCTTC.

This chain links TRBV6-5 with TRBJ1-5, with TRBD1 matching over 7 bases. The germline CDR1 and CDR2 sequences are MNHEY and SVGAGI. V was clipped by 6 bases and J by 5 bases; unmatched bases: 7. CDR3 length: 14 amino acids. The CDR3 protein is CASRRTGDYQPQHF. As DNA, the CDR3 is TGTGCCAGCAGACGCACAGGGGACTATCAGCCCCAGCATTTT.

The gene calls are TRBV30 and TRBJ2-7; 7 bases align to TRBD2. The trim removed 5 bases at V and 2 bases at J, leaving 3 bases unmatched. The germline gives CDR1 GTSNPN, CDR2 SVGIG (reference sequence). CDR3 size: 12 residues. This chain's CDR3 is CAWGRGAYEQYF. DNA of the CDR3: TGTGCCTGGGGCCGGGGGGCCTACGAGCAGTACTTC.

This chain joins TRBV21-1 and TRBJ1-5; the DNA was not compared with TRBD1, the D call given in the table. TRBV21-1 is classified as a pseudogene. CDR3 length: 17 amino acids. The CDR3 sequence is CASNKTRTGDGDQPQHF. The CDR3 bases are TGTGCCAGCAACAAAACCCGAACAGGGGATGGGGATCAGCCCCAGCATTTT.

The V gene is TRBV27, the J gene TRBJ2-2, with TRBD2 identical over 9 bases. CDR3 length: 16 residues. V was clipped by 4 bases and J by 5 bases; unmatched bases: 8. Germline assignment: CDR1 MNHEY and CDR2 SMNVEV (reference sequence). The CDR3 bases are TGTGCCAGCAGTTCACGAGCGGGGGGATCTACCGGGGAGCTGTTTTTT. It codes for CASSSRAGGSTGELFF.

The rearrangement links TRBV5-1 to TRBJ2-5; D perhaps matches TRBD1 (5 bases). The V gene lost 0 bases and the J gene lost 5 bases, with 8 bases spanning the gap. Per the germline V gene, CDR1 is SGHRS and CDR2 is YFSETQ. CDR3 length equals 13 residues. DNA of the CDR3: TGCGCCAGCAGCTTGGGGGGCCGGGAGACCCAGTACTTC. Protein: CASSLGGRETQYF.

A single count supports this clone. The V gene is TRBV30, the J gene TRBJ1-1, with a weak D call TRBD1 (5 bases). The CDR3 covers 11 residues. The germline CDR1 and CDR2 sequences are GTSNPN and SVGIG (reference sequence). V dropped 3 bases and J dropped 7 bases, with 9 bases sitting between them. The CDR3 loop is CAWSPRGEAFF. The CDR3 DNA sequence: TGTGCCTGGAGCCCAAGGGGTGAAGCTTTCTTT.

The CDR3 loop is CASSLRQGGETQYF. In DNA, the CDR3 is TGCGCCAGCAGCTTGCGGCAGGGGGGAGAGACCCAGTACTTC. The chain uses TRBV5-1 and TRBJ2-5; D possibly corresponds to TRBD1 (7 bases). Germline V lookup: CDR1 SGHRS, CDR2 YFSETQ. Trimming pared 1 base from V and 4 bases from J, leaving 11 bases between. CDR3 size: 14 residues. The entire variable domain, with the rest obtained from reference TRBV5-1 and TRBJ2-5, is as follows: KAGVTQTPRYLIKTRGQQVTLSCSPISGHRSVSWYQQTPGQGLQFLFEYFSETQRNKGNFPGRFSGRQFSNSRSEMNVSTLELGDSALYLCASSLRQGGETQYFGPGTRLLVL.

The J gene is TRBJ1-1, the V gene TRBV6-4; TRBD1 is a possible D gene (5 bases). Deletions cut 3 bases from V and 6 bases from J, with 11 bases between. This CDR3 comprises 13 residues. The germline gives CDR1 MRHNA, CDR2 SNTAGT. The CDR3 nucleotides read TGTGCCAGCAGTGAAAGGGGTAACGCTGAAGCTTTCTTT. As protein: CASSERGNAEAFF.

J is TRBJ1-3 and V is TRBV3-1 (or the pseudogene TRBV3-2); 8 bases agree with TRBD1. The germline gives CDR1 LGHDT, CDR2 YNNKEL (reference sequence). The CDR3 covers 16 residues. The V segment lost 2 bases and the J segment 4 bases; nucleotides outside the gene matches: 7. CDR3 protein: CASSQPRTGIGNTIYF. As DNA, the CDR3 is TGTGCCAGCAGCCAACCCCGGACAGGGATCGGAAACACCATATATTTT.

The V and J genes are TRBV5-1 and TRBJ2-3; 8 bases are shared with TRBD1. CDR1 and CDR2 from the germline V gene are SGHRS and YFSETQ. V lost 4 bases and J lost 0; bases outside the gene matches: 4. This CDR3 is 15 amino acids long. The CDR3 loop reads CASSPGQGSTDTQYF. The CDR3 DNA follows: TGCGCCAGCAGCCCAGGACAGGGTAGCACAGATACGCAGTATTTT.

The V gene is TRBV4-2, the J gene TRBJ2-7; 13 bases fit TRBD2. Unmatched junction bases numbered 23, after V lost 0 bases and J lost 0 bases. The CDR3 sequence is 24 residues long. Germline assignment: CDR1 LGHNA and CDR2 YNFKEQ. The CDR3 loop is CASSQDTPGTSGTPRRVYSYEQYF. The CDR3 bases are TGTGCCAGCAGCCAAGATACGCCCGGGACTAGCGGGACCCCCCGTCGGGTCTACTCCTACGAGCAGTACTTC.

The chain is built from TRBV3-1 (or the pseudogene TRBV3-2) and TRBJ1-1; 7 bases align to TRBD1. This CDR3 comprises 13 residues. CDR1 is LGHDT and CDR2 is YNNKEL in the germline V gene (reference sequence). After removal of 3 bases from V and 5 bases from J, the junction contained 3 bases not matched to a gene. CDR3 coding DNA: TGTGCCAGCAGCCAGAGGGGGCGGACTGAAGCTTTCTTT. Translation: CASSQRGRTEAFF.

The DNA of the CDR3 is TGTGCCAGCAGCTCAAACAGTAACACCGGGGAGCTGTTTTTT. Its translation: CASSSNSNTGELFF. The J gene is TRBJ2-2, the V gene TRBV28; D gene unclear. V lost 6 bases and J 2 bases, leaving 10 bases between the germline ends. Germline lookup yields CDR1 MDHEN and CDR2 SYDVKM. The CDR3 is 14 residues long.

V and J are TRBV7-9 and TRBJ2-7; D is perhaps TRBD2 (5 bases). The V end was cut by 4 bases, the J end by 7 bases, with 14 bases between. Germline V CDR1 and CDR2: SEHNR, FQNEAQ (reference sequence). The CDR3 runs 13 residues. CDR3 DNA: TGTGCCAGCAGCTACCGGGAAAGAGGGGAGCAGTACTTC. Protein: CASSYRERGEQYF.

V gene TRBV7-2 combines with J gene TRBJ2-7; no reliable D call. This CDR3 is built from 13 residues. Looked up from germline, CDR1 is SGHTA and CDR2 is FQGNSA. V shed 2 bases and J shed 0 bases, with 5 bases lying between them. CDR3 coding DNA: TGTGCCAGCAGCTTACTCGGCTCCTACGAGCAGTACTTC. Its protein product is CASSLLGSYEQYF. The full variable domain, with the rest looked up from reference TRBV7-2 and TRBJ2-7, is GAGVSQSPSNKVTEKGKDVELRCDPISGHTALYWYRQSLGQGLEFLIYFQGNSAPDKSGLPSDRFSAERTGGSVSTLTIQRTQQEDSAVYLCASSLLGSYEQYFGPGTRLTVT.